This TCR beta chain was captured in a study of T-cell reconstitution after alpha-beta-depleted transplantation in children. Germline V gene data show CDR1 as MNHEY and CDR2 as SVGEGT. Trimming at V came to 5 bases and at J to 5 bases, leaving 6 bases not matched to a gene. The length of the CDR3 is 16 residues. Researchers prepared the TCRbeta library using unique molecular identifiers, the study reports. Each CDR3 protein is one row after TCRdb ran MiXCR on the PCR reads. The sample consists of about 370,000 distinct CDR3 sequences, about 20% of them appearing once. This chain links TRBV6-2 or TRBV6-3 with TRBJ2-2, with 12 bases lining up with TRBD2. The sample was PBMCs from the stem cell graft donor, taken from the stem cell graft. The TCR was taken from a human donor who donated a stem cell graft to a child with acute myeloid leukemia. The CDR3, as DNA: TGTGCCAGCAGTCCCGGACTAGCGGGATTTACCGGGGAGCTGTTTTTT. This sequence encodes CASSPGLAGFTGELFF.